This TCR beta chain is drawn from a study of T cell repertoires in cytomegalovirus infection (dated by TCRdb to about 2019). In the study overall: Peptide stimulations targeted recently identified HLA-C-restricted CMV epitopes, whose presentation resists viral immunomodulation, together with well-studied HLA-B-restricted epitopes. Donor HLA type was relevant to the analysis, as public TCR beta signatures indicated carriage of CMV infection together with the matching HLA type.

The germline V gene yields SQVTM for CDR1 and ANQGSEA for CDR2. V was cut back by 4 bases and J by 2 bases, leaving a gap of 12 bases between them. From the cysteine through the phenylalanine, the CDR3 covers 14 amino acids. CDR3 DNA only is kept here, 42 bases in frame from base 1. Sequenced on an Illumina HiSeq 1500. TCRdb reprocessed the public reads (quality trimming at Q25 with fastp, clone calling with MiXCR) and kept in-frame beta chains. Merged by CDR3 protein, the rows form single entries marked with the most common genes and DNA. The table for this sample lists just under 500,000 distinct CDR3 sequences; 30% to 40% of them were counted only once. The top ten clones comprise roughly a sixth of the sample. The sample's treatment or condition label is to be understood as: in vitro stimulation with specific CMV peptide epitopes to enrich CMV-specific T cells. This clonotype was counted a single time. Its antigen remains undetermined. Per-base quality was not reported, and no clone a single base away is much larger than it. A lone read offers only weak evidence.

What the study reported, not specific to this receptor: The ex vivo response was dominated by HLA-C-restricted CMV-specific TCR beta clonotypes, which also provided the single most frequent clonotype in two of eight donors. Cumulative frequency of public TCR beta family members discriminated carriers of CMV infection plus the relevant HLA type in this cohort and an independent roughly 320-donor cohort.

This chain joins TRBV29-1 to TRBJ2-4; a tentative D call is TRBD1 (5 bases match). Sequenced material: cultured PBMCs, taken from culture after CMV antigen stimulation. This sequence originates from a human donor in good health (CMV status not recorded). Some clones in this sample may be carry-over from other donors' samples. Read as DNA, the sequence is TGCAGCGTTGCCCCGGACACATCCAAAAACATTCAGTACTTC. It translates to CSVAPDTSKNIQYF.